Listed here are 24 T cell receptor beta chains from one sample, sequenced in a study of blood T cell repertoires in COVID-19. Sequencing used immunoSEQ multiplex PCR; TCRdb keeps in-frame clones, though not all of them. Here the sample spans some 400,000 clones, 70% to 90% being singletons. Sequences were obtained from PBMCs or T cells enriched from blood (not recorded which). The receptors here all came from a man under 40 who had recovered from COVID-19.

The genes are TRBV30 and TRBJ1-2; 8 positions agree with TRBD1. V was pared by 4 bases and J by 4 bases, with 8 bases of the junction left unmatched. CDR3 length: 14 amino acids. From germline, CDR1 is GTSNPN and CDR2 SVGIG (reference sequence). Here the CDR3 DNA reads TGTGCCTGGACCTTGGCAGGGGGCGGCTATGGCTACACCTTC. This gives the protein CAWTLAGGGYGYTF.

The rearrangement links TRBV5-4 to TRBJ1-2; D unresolved. Per germline, CDR1 SGHNT and CDR2 YYREEE (reference sequence). Trimming removed 3 bases from V and 5 bases from J, with 5 bases in between. This CDR3 has 11 residues. The CDR3 spells CASSSFYGYTF. The CDR3 DNA is TGTGCCAGCAGCTCCTTTTATGGCTACACCTTC.

The CDR3 is CASSILRDKYSPLHF. The CDR3 region has the DNA TGTGCCAGTAGTATCCTCCGGGACAAGTATTCACCCCTCCACTTT. This rearrangement joins TRBV19 to TRBJ1-6; TRBD1 is a possible D gene (6 bases). V shed 3 bases and J shed 8 bases, with 14 bases lying between them. Germline CDR1 and CDR2: LNHDA and SQIVND (reference sequence). This CDR3 comprises 15 residues.

The chain carries TRBV19 and TRBJ2-6, with 7 bases fitting TRBD1. The CDR3 totals 17 residues. Germline V gene lookup returns CDR1 LNHDA and CDR2 SQIVND (reference sequence). The junction had 9 bases not matched to a gene; V was cut back by 6 bases and J by 1 base. In DNA form, the CDR3 reads TGTGCCAGTAGGGCCGGGACAGATTTTTCTGGGGCCAACGTCCTGACTTTC. Amino acids: CASRAGTDFSGANVLTF.

The rearrangement uses TRBV5-1 and TRBJ1-6, with 9 positions matching TRBD1. Trimming cost V 4 bases and J 5 bases; bases outside gene matches: 4. Germline V gene sequence: CDR1 SGHRS, CDR2 YFSETQ. There are 15 residues in the CDR3. The CDR3 protein is CASSLTGGDNSPLHF. The CDR3 coding sequence is TGCGCCAGCAGCCTCACAGGGGGCGATAATTCACCCCTCCACTTT.

This clone showed up just a few times. The CDR3 DNA reads TGCGCCAGCAGCCGGAAAGAAGGGAGGGCGAACACTGAAGCTTTCTTT. Residues: CASSRKEGRANTEAFF. The chain is built from TRBV5-1 and TRBJ1-1, with unresolved D. The V gene lost 4 bases and the J gene lost 1 base, with 17 bases spanning the gap. Germline V CDR1 and CDR2: SGHRS, YFSETQ. The CDR3 totals 16 residues.

The chain is built from TRBV5-4 and TRBJ2-7; 7 nucleotides align to TRBD1. CDR3 size: 13 residues. With V trimmed by 9 bases and J by 5 bases, 11 bases remained unmatched. Germline V gene lookup returns CDR1 SGHNT and CDR2 YYREEE (reference sequence). CDR3 bases: TGTGCCATCCGACAGGGCCCAGGGAACGAGCAGTACTTC. Its protein is CAIRQGPGNEQYF.

This clone was counted once. The rearrangement uses TRBV5-1 and TRBJ1-1; 7 bases line up with TRBD1. V gave up 0 bases and J gave up 7 bases; unmatched junction bases: 6. Per the germline V gene, CDR1 is SGHRS and CDR2 is YFSETQ. The CDR3 has 14 amino acids. CDR3 region: CASSLEWDSFEAFF. CDR3 DNA sequence: TGCGCCAGCAGCTTGGAATGGGACAGCTTTGAAGCTTTCTTT.

The V and J genes are TRBV4-2 and TRBJ1-5, with 8 nucleotides matching TRBD1. Unmatched junction bases numbered 9, after V lost 2 bases and J lost 0 bases. Germline assignment: CDR1 LGHNA and CDR2 YNFKEQ. The CDR3 consists of 18 residues. CDR3: CASSQTQGARYSNQPQHF. For the CDR3, the DNA is TGTGCCAGCAGCCAAACTCAGGGGGCCCGTTATAGCAATCAGCCCCAGCATTTT.

The chain joins TRBV10-1 to TRBJ1-2; D is ambiguous. This CDR3 is 12 amino acids long. The V end was cut by 3 bases, the J end by 4 bases, with 6 bases between. The V gene's germline CDR1 is WNHNN and CDR2 SYGVQD (reference sequence). CDR3 coding DNA: TGCGCCAGCAGTGATTGGGCCTATGGCTACACCTTC. Amino acids: CASSDWAYGYTF.

This chain uses TRBV7-2 with TRBJ2-7; TRBD1 matches 8 bases. J was trimmed by 3 bases and V by 5 bases; bases with no gene match: 15. The germline V gene has CDR1 SGHTA and CDR2 FQGNSA. This CDR3 region has 17 residues. The CDR3 DNA reads TGTGCCAGCAGCCTAAACAGGGGGATGGTTCGAAACTACGAGCAGTACTTC. It translates to CASSLNRGMVRNYEQYF.

The chain carries TRBV6-5 and TRBJ2-1, with 10 bases fitting TRBD2. The germline CDR1 and CDR2 sequences are MNHEY and SVGAGI. The V segment lost 4 bases and the J segment 10 bases; nucleotides outside the gene matches: 1. The CDR3 is made up of 12 amino acids. CDR3 protein: CASSSAGGEQFF. CDR3 sequence (DNA): TGTGCCAGCAGTTCAGCGGGGGGGGAGCAGTTCTTC.

This chain joins TRBV30 and TRBJ1-5; TRBD1 matches 7 bases. The ends lost 4 bases at V and 2 bases at J; junction bases unmatched: 5. CDR3 length equals 14 residues. The germline gives CDR1 GTSNPN, CDR2 SVGIG (reference sequence). Here the CDR3 DNA reads TGTGCCTGGAATCGACAGGGCGGCAATCAGCCCCAGCATTTT. Translated, it gives CAWNRQGGNQPQHF.

This chain links TRBV29-1 with TRBJ2-7; 9 bases are shared with TRBD2. The germline CDR1 and CDR2 sequences are SQVTM and ANQGSEA. The length of the CDR3 is 13 residues. CDR3 nucleotides: TGCAGTACGGCGGGGGGGGATAAGTACGAGCAGTACTTC. Encoded protein: CSTAGGDKYEQYF.

The rearrangement links TRBV3-1 (or the pseudogene TRBV3-2) to TRBJ1-2; 9 positions match TRBD1. The ends lost 4 bases at V and 6 bases at J; junction bases unmatched: 9. Germline V gene lookup returns CDR1 LGHDT and CDR2 YNNKEL (reference sequence). The CDR3 spans 15 residues. The CDR3 reads CASSRGDRVTDGYTF. CDR3 DNA sequence: TGTGCCAGCAGCCGGGGGGACAGGGTGACGGATGGCTACACCTTC.

This clone has just one count. This chain uses TRBV20-1 with TRBJ1-3; D unresolved. CDR3 length: 11 residues. The germline V and J ends were trimmed by 1 base and 9 bases, with 7 bases remaining between them. Germline CDR1 DFQATT, CDR2 SNEGSKA (reference sequence). CDR3 DNA: TGCAGTGCTAGAGTTCGGGGCACCATATATTTT. It codes for CSARVRGTIYF.

This chain connects TRBV10-3 to TRBJ2-3, with unresolved D. The CDR3 runs to 13 residues. Germline CDR1 is ENHRY and CDR2 is SYGVKD. Trimming took 4 bases from V and 2 from J, leaving 7 bases between them. CDR3 DNA sequence: TGTGCCATCAGTGCTTTCTCCACAGATACGCAGTATTTT. Translation: CAISAFSTDTQYF.

The genes are TRBV4-2 and TRBJ1-3, with TRBD1 as a possible D gene (6 bases). The germline CDR1 and CDR2 sequences are LGHNA and YNFKEQ. Deletions cut 5 bases from V and 4 bases from J, with 12 bases between. This CDR3 region has 14 residues. The CDR3 sequence is CASSEQGTGNTIYF. Written as DNA, the CDR3 is TGTGCCAGCAGCGAACAGGGAACAGGAAACACCATATATTTT.

The chain recombines TRBV30 with TRBJ1-1; TRBD1 might be the D (6 bases). Germline V gives CDR1 GTSNPN, CDR2 SVGIG (reference sequence). The CDR3 loop spans 16 amino acids. V was cut by 1 base and J by 0 bases, with 15 bases left in between. CDR3 protein: CAWSALSDSLNTEAFF. The CDR3 nucleotides are TGTGCCTGGAGTGCCCTTTCGGACAGCTTGAACACTGAAGCTTTCTTT.

This clone has only a few counts. This rearrangement joins TRBV6-2 or TRBV6-3 to TRBJ1-1; TRBD1 is a possible D gene (5 bases). Germline assignment: CDR1 MNHEY and CDR2 SVGEGT. The V end lost 2 bases, the J end lost 0 bases, and 10 bases lay between the germline ends. This CDR3 contains 15 residues. CDR3 region: CASSYVSGLNTEAFF. DNA for the CDR3: TGTGCCAGCAGTTACGTCTCAGGGTTGAACACTGAAGCTTTCTTT.

DNA of the CDR3: TGTGCCAGCAGTTCCGGACAGTCCTCCTTCTCTGGAAACACCATATATTTT. This sequence encodes CASSSGQSSFSGNTIYF. This sequence joins TRBV27 and TRBJ1-3; D is perhaps TRBD1 (6 bases). The CDR3 length is 17 residues. V was cut by 4 bases and J by 0 bases, with 16 bases left in between. Germline V gene lookup returns CDR1 MNHEY and CDR2 SMNVEV (reference sequence).

This chain links TRBV7-2 with TRBJ1-1, with TRBD1 matching over 8 bases. Germline values: CDR1 SGHTA, CDR2 FQGNSA. The CDR3 runs 13 residues. The J segment lost 4 bases and the V segment lost 5 bases, leaving 3 bases of the junction unmatched. For the CDR3, the DNA is TGTGCCAGCAGCACAGGACAGGGCACTGAAGCTTTCTTT. Translation gives CASSTGQGTEAFF.

This clone was observed once. V usage is TRBV5-1 and J usage is TRBJ2-5; 13 bases map to TRBD2. The CDR3 length is 15 residues. Per the germline V gene, CDR1 is SGHRS and CDR2 is YFSETQ. Trimming at V came to 4 bases and at J to 5 bases, leaving 5 bases not matched to a gene. CDR3 sequence (DNA): TGCGCCAGCAGCCCTGGGACTAGCGGGGTGGAGACCCAGTACTTC. Protein: CASSPGTSGVETQYF.

This chain connects TRBV6-6 to TRBJ1-2, with TRBD1 as a possible D gene (6 bases). CDR1 and CDR2 from the germline V gene are MNHNY and SVGAGI (reference sequence). V gave up 5 bases and J gave up 1 base, with 20 bases separating them. The CDR3 spans 17 residues. This CDR3 reads CASSRGTPETYNYGYTF. The CDR3 bases are TGTGCCAGCAGTCGAGGGACACCCGAAACATATAACTATGGCTACACCTTC.